One and the same sample provided the 19 T cell receptor beta chains below, sequenced in a study of preoperative IRX-2 immunotherapy in early breast cancer. The treatment here: preoperative locoregional IRX-2 cytokine immunotherapy. This table comes from immunoSEQ multiplex PCR, and its TCRdb copy is limited to in-frame clones, with some not included. The data contain 35,000 to 45,000 clones, about 72% of them seen just once; the ten biggest clones take up 1% to 1.5%. The material was tumor tissue, obtained after IRX-2 immunotherapy. The receptors stem from a human donor with breast cancer.

This sequence joins TRBV6-8 and TRBJ1-1; 8 bases map to TRBD1. CDR1 and CDR2 (germline): MNHGY, SAAAGT. The junction had 10 bases not matched to a gene; V was cut back by 5 bases and J by 5 bases. The CDR3 spans 15 residues. This CDR3 is CASSPRQGLMTEAFF. The CDR3 coding sequence is TGTGCCAGCAGTCCCCGACAGGGGTTGATGACTGAAGCTTTCTTT.

This clone was recorded only once. V is TRBV28 and J is TRBJ2-1, with D perhaps matching TRBD1 or TRBD2 (6 bases each). Germline-derived CDR1 and CDR2 are MDHEN and SYDVKM. Trimming removed 1 base at V and 3 bases at J, with 13 bases between. The CDR3 length is 16 residues. CDR3 sequence reads: CASSLLGGRFYNEQFF. As DNA, the CDR3 is TGTGCCAGCAGTTTATTAGGGGGGAGGTTCTACAATGAGCAGTTCTTC.

The rearrangement joins TRBV28 to TRBJ2-7, with TRBD1 identical over 12 bases. With V trimmed by 4 bases and J by 5 bases, 6 bases remained unmatched. Germline V CDR1 and CDR2: MDHEN, SYDVKM. CDR3 length: 15 residues. The CDR3 region has the DNA TGTGCCAGCAGTTCCCCGGGACAGGGGGCAAACGAGCAGTACTTC. It translates to CASSSPGQGANEQYF.

The chain uses TRBV28 and TRBJ1-3; D not resolved. CDR3 length equals 12 residues. The ends were cut back, 7 bases at V and 8 bases at J, with 12 bases in the middle. The germline gives CDR1 MDHEN, CDR2 SYDVKM. CDR3 nucleotides: TGTGCCAGCATCCAGAGGCCCCACACCATATATTTT. Amino acids: CASIQRPHTIYF.

The chain joins TRBV6-8 to TRBJ1-3; D unclear. Germline CDR1 and CDR2: MNHGY and SAAAGT. Trimming removed 2 bases at V and 0 bases at J, with 5 bases between. The CDR3 covers 14 residues. The CDR3 protein is CASSYSHSGNTIYF. As DNA, the CDR3 is TGTGCCAGCAGTTACAGCCACTCTGGAAACACCATATATTTT.

The rearrangement joins TRBV19 to TRBJ2-1; TRBD2 matches 8 bases. The germline gives CDR1 LNHDA, CDR2 SQIVND (reference sequence). The ends lost 9 bases at V and 4 bases at J; junction bases unmatched: 14. The CDR3 totals 16 residues. The CDR3 bases are TGTGCCAGCGAAGGTGCGGGGGGCTCCATTTACAATGAGCAGTTCTTC. Protein sequence: CASEGAGGSIYNEQFF.

Points on this clone: A junction end diverges from the germline sequence, so it may reflect a read error. This chain links TRBV6-8 with TRBJ1-2, with D possibly matching TRBD1 (6 bases). The CDR3 totals 12 residues. Germline CDR1 and CDR2: MNHGY and SAAAGT. CDR3 residues: CAISGVRGIWTF. The CDR3 nucleotides are TGTGCCATCAGTGGTGTCAGGGGAATTTGGACCTTC.

In its sample, this clone was seen a few times. The V call is TRBV7-1, the J call TRBJ1-6, with 9 bases matching TRBD1. TRBV7-1 is an ORF for which the function is uncertain. V gave up 5 bases and J gave up 7 bases; unmatched junction bases: 9. This CDR3 spans 16 amino acids. CDR3 amino acids: CASSLPTGGINSPLHF. The CDR3 DNA follows: TGTGCCAGCAGCCTCCCCACAGGGGGCATCAATTCACCCCTCCACTTT.

With regard to this clone: Within the sample, other DNA sequences also encode this same CDR3. The gene calls are TRBV19 and TRBJ1-3; TRBD1 might be the D (5 bases). Between the trimmed V and J ends, which lost 3 bases and 3 bases, there was a span of 9 bases. The CDR3 is made up of 14 amino acids. Germline CDR1 reads LNHDA; CDR2 reads SQIVND (reference sequence). The CDR3 region has the DNA TGTGCCAGTAGTATTGACGACAGTGGAAACACCATATATTTT. Translation gives CASSIDDSGNTIYF. Complete variable domain (other parts from reference TRBV19 and TRBJ1-3): DGGITQSPKYLFRKEGQNVTLSCEQNLNHDAMYWYRQDPGQGLRLIYYSQIVNDFQKGDIAEGYSVSREKKESFPLTVTSAQKNPTAFYLCASSIDDSGNTIYFGEGSWLTVV.

The V gene is TRBV18, the J gene TRBJ1-1; D might be TRBD1 (6 bases). V was pared by 2 bases and J by 5 bases, with 12 bases between. The CDR3 sequence is 14 residues long. CDR1 is KGHSH, CDR2 LQKENI, per germline. The CDR3 coding sequence is TGTGCCAGCTCACCAAAGGGGGGTGGGACTGAAGCTTTCTTT. Translation: CASSPKGGGTEAFF.

This clone was detected a few times. The germline gene is not matched at one end of the junction; a read error may be the cause. Here the CDR3 DNA reads TGTGCCATCAGTGCGGCAGCCACTAATTCACCCCTCCACTTT. Amino acid sequence: CAISAAATNSPLHF. J is TRBJ1-6 and V is TRBV6-8; D remains unclear. Germline CDR1 is MNHGY and CDR2 is SAAAGT. CDR3 size: 14 residues.

The rearrangement uses TRBV6-4 and TRBJ2-7; D gene unclear. The length of the CDR3 is 13 residues. Trimming pared 8 bases from V and 3 bases from J, leaving 14 bases between. The V gene's germline CDR1 is MRHNA and CDR2 SNTAGT. DNA for the CDR3: TGTGCCAGCCGGAGACAACTCATCTACGAGCAGTACTTC. It encodes CASRRQLIYEQYF.

The J gene is TRBJ2-3, the V gene TRBV7-7; D gene uncertain. The CDR3 is made up of 14 amino acids. V was shortened by 4 bases and J by 4 bases, with 12 bases between the two germline ends. Germline CDR1 and CDR2: SSHAT and FNYEAQ (reference sequence). The chain's CDR3 is CASSSKGPADTQYF. Here the CDR3 DNA reads TGTGCCAGCAGCTCCAAAGGGCCGGCAGATACGCAGTATTTT.

This clone was counted a few times. The rearrangement joins TRBV15 to TRBJ1-1; 9 bases map to TRBD1. This CDR3 is 16 amino acids long. Trimming cost V 0 bases and J 7 bases; bases outside gene matches: 9. Germline V gene lookup returns CDR1 LNHNV and CDR2 YYDKDF (reference sequence). CDR3 DNA sequence: TGTGCCACCAGCAGAGATGACAGGGGGTCGATCGGTGAAGCTTTCTTT. Amino acid sequence: CATSRDDRGSIGEAFF.

The rearrangement uses TRBV19 and TRBJ1-1, with D possibly TRBD1 on 6 matching bases. The CDR3 runs to 16 residues. Between the trimmed V and J ends, which lost 3 bases and 1 base, there was a span of 15 bases. The germline gives CDR1 LNHDA, CDR2 SQIVND (reference sequence). The CDR3 DNA reads TGTGCCAGTAGTATGAGCGTTGACAGGAGGAACACTGAAGCTTTCTTT. Its translation is CASSMSVDRRNTEAFF.

This chain connects TRBV11-1 to TRBJ1-1, with TRBD1 matching over 10 bases. V lost 5 bases and J lost 4; bases outside the gene matches: 4. CDR3 length equals 14 residues. Germline V gene data show CDR1 as SGHAT and CDR2 as FQDESV (reference sequence). CDR3 sequence (DNA): TGTGCCAGCAGCCGGACAGGGGGGAGCACTGAAGCTTTCTTT. Amino acid sequence: CASSRTGGSTEAFF.

The chain combines TRBV5-1 with TRBJ2-7, with 11 positions matching TRBD1. The trim removed 5 bases at V and 7 bases at J, leaving 8 bases unmatched. This CDR3 spans 14 amino acids. Germline V CDR1 and CDR2: SGHRS, YFSETQ. As DNA, the CDR3 is TGCGCCAGCAGTTCCGGGACAGGGGGTACGGAGCAGTACTTC. Protein sequence: CASSSGTGGTEQYF.

The DNA of the CDR3 is TGTGCCAGTAATCATCCCGCGGAGCCCCAGCATTTT. It translates to CASNHPAEPQHF. The chain joins TRBV19 to TRBJ1-5, with D unclear. Germline V lookup: CDR1 LNHDA, CDR2 SQIVND (reference sequence). The CDR3 length is 12 residues. V lost 7 bases and J 8 bases, leaving 12 bases between the germline ends.

The chain carries TRBV28 and TRBJ1-2; 7 bases match TRBD1. After removal of 7 bases from V and 7 bases from J, the junction contained 12 bases not matched to a gene. CDR1 MDHEN and CDR2 SYDVKM come from the germline V gene. This CDR3 is built from 14 residues. The CDR3 region has the DNA TGTGCCAGCACCGGCCCGGACAGGAGATGTGGCTACACCTTC. It encodes CASTGPDRRCGYTF.